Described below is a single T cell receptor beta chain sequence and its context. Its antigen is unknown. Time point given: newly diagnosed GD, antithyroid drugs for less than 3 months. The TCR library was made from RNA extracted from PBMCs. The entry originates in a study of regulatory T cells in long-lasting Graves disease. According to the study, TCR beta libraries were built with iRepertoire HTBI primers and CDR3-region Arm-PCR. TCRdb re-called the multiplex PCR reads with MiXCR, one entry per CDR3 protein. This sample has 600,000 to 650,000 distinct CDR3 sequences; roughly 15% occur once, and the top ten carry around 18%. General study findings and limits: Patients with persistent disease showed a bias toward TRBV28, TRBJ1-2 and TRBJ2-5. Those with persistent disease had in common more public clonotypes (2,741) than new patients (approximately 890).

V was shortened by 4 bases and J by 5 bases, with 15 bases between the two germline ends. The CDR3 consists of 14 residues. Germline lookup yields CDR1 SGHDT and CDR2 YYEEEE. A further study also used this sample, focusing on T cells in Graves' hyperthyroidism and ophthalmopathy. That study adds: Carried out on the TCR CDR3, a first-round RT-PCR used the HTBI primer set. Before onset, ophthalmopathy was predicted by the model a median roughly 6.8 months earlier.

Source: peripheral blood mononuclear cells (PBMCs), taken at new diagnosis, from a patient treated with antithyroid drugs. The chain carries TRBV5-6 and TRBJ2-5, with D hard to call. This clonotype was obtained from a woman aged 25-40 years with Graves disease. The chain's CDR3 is CASSPVLTRETQYF. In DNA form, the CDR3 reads TGTGCCAGCAGCCCCGTATTGACGCGGGAGACCCAGTACTTC.